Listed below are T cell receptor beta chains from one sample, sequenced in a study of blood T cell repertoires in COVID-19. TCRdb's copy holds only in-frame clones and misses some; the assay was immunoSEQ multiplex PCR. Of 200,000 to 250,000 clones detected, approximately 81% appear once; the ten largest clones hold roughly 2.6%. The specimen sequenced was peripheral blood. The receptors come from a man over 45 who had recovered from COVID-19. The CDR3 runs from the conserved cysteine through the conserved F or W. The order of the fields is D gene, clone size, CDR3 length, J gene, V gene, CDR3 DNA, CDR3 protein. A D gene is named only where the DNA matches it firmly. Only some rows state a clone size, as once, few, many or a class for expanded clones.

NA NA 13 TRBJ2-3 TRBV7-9 TGTGCCAGCAGCCGGAGGGTTACAGATACGCAGTATTTT CASSRRVTDTQYF
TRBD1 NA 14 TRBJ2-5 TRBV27 TGTGCCAGCAGTAGAGACAGGGGTGGGGAGACCCAGTACTTC CASSRDRGGETQYF
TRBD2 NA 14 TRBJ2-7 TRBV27 TGTGCCAGCAGTCGCACCACGGGGGGTTACGAGCAGTACTTC CASSRTTGGYEQYF
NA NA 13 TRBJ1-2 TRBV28 TGTGCCAGCAGGGAGGGAACTAACTATGGCTACACCTTC CASREGTNYGYTF
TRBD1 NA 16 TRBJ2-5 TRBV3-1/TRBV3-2 TGTGCCAGCAGCCAAGGGTCCTCCGGGACAGGAGAGACCCAGTACTTC CASSQGSSGTGETQYF
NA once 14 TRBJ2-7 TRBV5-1 TGCGCCAGCAGCTTGGAACGGTATCGGTACGAGCAGTACTTC CASSLERYRYEQYF
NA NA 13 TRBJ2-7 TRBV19 TGTGCCAGTAGTAGTACGTTAAGGGGGGAGCAGTACTTC CASSSTLRGEQYF
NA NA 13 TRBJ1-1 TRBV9 TGTGCCAGCAGCGCAGCGGCCCGCACTGAAGCTTTCTTT CASSAAARTEAFF
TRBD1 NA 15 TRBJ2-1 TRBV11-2 TGTGCCAGCAGCAACAGGGGGGCGGCCTACAATGAGCAGTTCTTC CASSNRGAAYNEQFF
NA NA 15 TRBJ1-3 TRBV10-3 TGTGCCACCAAGCCCACAGGGCTCTCTGGAAACACCATATATTTT CATKPTGLSGNTIYF
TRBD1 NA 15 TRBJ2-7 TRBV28 TGTGCCAGCAGGGGGACAGGGGGTGGTAGATACGAGCAGTACTTC CASRGTGGGRYEQYF
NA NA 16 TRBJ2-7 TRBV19 TGTGCCAGTAGTATAGTACCGGGAGTGGGCTCCTACGAGCAGTACTTC CASSIVPGVGSYEQYF
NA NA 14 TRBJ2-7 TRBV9 TGTGCCAGCAGCGTAGCCAGCGGATCCTACGAGCAGTACTTC CASSVASGSYEQYF
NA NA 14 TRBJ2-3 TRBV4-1 TGCGCCAGCAGCCAAGTTTTAGGTGGCGGGACGCAGTATTTT CASSQVLGGGTQYF
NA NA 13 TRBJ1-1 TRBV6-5 TGTGCCAGCAGTTACGAGAAGAACACTGAAGCTTTCTTT CASSYEKNTEAFF
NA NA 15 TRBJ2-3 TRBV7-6 TGTGCCAGCAGCTTAGAGTGGCGACTCACAGATACGCAGTATTTT CASSLEWRLTDTQYF
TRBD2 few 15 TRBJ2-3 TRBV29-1 TGCAGCGTCCTAGGGACTAGCGGCCCCACAGATACGCAGTATTTT CSVLGTSGPTDTQYF
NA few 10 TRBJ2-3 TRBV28 TGTGCCAGCGGCCCAGATACGCAGTATTTT CASGPDTQYF
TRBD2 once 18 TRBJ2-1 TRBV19 TGTGCCAGTAGTATGCCCCAAGCGGGAGAAGGGTGGTACAATGAGCAGTTCTTC CASSMPQAGEGWYNEQFF
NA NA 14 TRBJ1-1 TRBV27 TGTGCCAGCAGTGTTCCAGGGATGAACACTGAAGCTTTCTTT CASSVPGMNTEAFF
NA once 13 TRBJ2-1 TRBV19 TGTGCCAGTAGTATAGATTCGGGGACAGAGCAGTTCTTC CASSIDSGTEQFF
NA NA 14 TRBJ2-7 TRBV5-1 TGCGCCAGCAGCTTGGAACAGGATCCCTACGAGCAGTACTTC CASSLEQDPYEQYF
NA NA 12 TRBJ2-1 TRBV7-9 TGTGCCAGCAGCTTAGTACTTTATGAGCAGTTCTTC CASSLVLYEQFF
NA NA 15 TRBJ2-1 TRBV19 TGTGCCAGTGGGGGACACCTTGTACCCTACAATGAGCAGTTCTTC CASGGHLVPYNEQFF
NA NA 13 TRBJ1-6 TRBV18 TGTGCCAGCTCACCTCAGGGCGATTCACCCCTCCACTTT CASSPQGDSPLHF
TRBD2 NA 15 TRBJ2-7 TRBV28 TGTGCCAGCAGTGACGGACTAGCGGGAAACTACGAGCAGTACTTC CASSDGLAGNYEQYF
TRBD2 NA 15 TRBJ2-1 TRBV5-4 TGTGCCAGCAGCTTGGAACTAGCGGCCTACAATGAGCAGTTCTTC CASSLELAAYNEQFF
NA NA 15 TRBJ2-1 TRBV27 TGTGCCAGCAGTAGAAGGGGAGGCCCCTACAATGAGCAGTTCTTC CASSRRGGPYNEQFF
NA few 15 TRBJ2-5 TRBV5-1 TGCGCCAGCAGCTTTCGGTCGCCGTCCCGAGAGACCCAGTACTTC CASSFRSPSRETQYF
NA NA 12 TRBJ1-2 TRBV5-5 TGTGCCAGCAGCTTGGCGGGCTATGGCTACACCTTC CASSLAGYGYTF
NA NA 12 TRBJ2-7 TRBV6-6 TGTGCCAGCAGTTACGTTAGAAACGAGCAGTACTTC CASSYVRNEQYF
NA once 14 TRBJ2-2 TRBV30 TGTGCCTGGAGTCGTGACAGTAGCACCGGGGAGCTGTTTTTT CAWSRDSSTGELFF
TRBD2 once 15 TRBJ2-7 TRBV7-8 TGTGCCAGCAGCTTCTCTGGCGGGAGGGGATACGAGCAGTACTTC CASSFSGGRGYEQYF
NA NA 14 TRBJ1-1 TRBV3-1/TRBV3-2 TGTGCCAGCGTCCCGACACCCGCCGGCACTGAAGCTTTCTTT CASVPTPAGTEAFF
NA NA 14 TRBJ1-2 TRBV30 TGTGCCTGGAGTGTAGGCCTCAGGGAGGGTGGCTACACCTTC CAWSVGLREGGYTF
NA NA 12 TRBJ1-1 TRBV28 TGTGCTGGCGGGAGGGGAACCACTGAAGCTTTCTTT CAGGRGTTEAFF
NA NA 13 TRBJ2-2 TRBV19 TGTGCCGGTAGTATAACGGTCACCGGGGAGCTGTTTTTT CAGSITVTGELFF
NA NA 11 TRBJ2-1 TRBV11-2 TGTGCCAGCAGCCCCGGTGAGGAGCAGTTCTTC CASSPGEEQFF
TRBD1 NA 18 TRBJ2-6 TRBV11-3 TGTGCCAGCAGCCCCGGACAGGGGTCGCCTCCTGGGGCCAACGTCCTGACTTTC CASSPGQGSPPGANVLTF
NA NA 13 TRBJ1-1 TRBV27 TGTGCCAGCAGAATACAGGGAACCACTGAAGCTTTCTTT CASRIQGTTEAFF
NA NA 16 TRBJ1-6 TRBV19 TGTGCCAGTAGTAATCTTGCGAAAATGGTGAATTCACCCCTCCACTTT CASSNLAKMVNSPLHF
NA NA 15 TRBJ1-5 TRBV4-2 TGTGCCAGCAGCCAAGGGGAACAGGGAGGGCAGCCCCAGCATTTT CASSQGEQGGQPQHF
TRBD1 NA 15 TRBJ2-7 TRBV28 TGTGCCAGCAGTTCGACCGGGACAGGGAGCGGCGAGCAGTACTTC CASSSTGTGSGEQYF
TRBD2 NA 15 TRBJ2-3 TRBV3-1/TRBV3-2 TGTGCCAGCAGCCAACCAGCGGGGTATACAGATACGCAGTATTTT CASSQPAGYTDTQYF
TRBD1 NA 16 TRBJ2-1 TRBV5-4 TGTGCCAGCAGCGCATCAGGGGGCTCCTCCTACAATGAGCAGTTCTTC CASSASGGSSYNEQFF
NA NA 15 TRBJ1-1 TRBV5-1 TGCGCCAGCAGCAGGACGGGGCAGGAGGGCACTGAAGCTTTCTTT CASSRTGQEGTEAFF
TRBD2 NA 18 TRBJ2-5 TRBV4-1 TGCGCCAGCAGCCAAGGGGGGACTAGCGGGAGGGCCGGAGAGACCCAGTACTTC CASSQGGTSGRAGETQYF
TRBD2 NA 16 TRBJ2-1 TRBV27 TGTGCCAGCAGAACTATAGCGGGAGGGCCGTACAATGAGCAGTTCTTC CASRTIAGGPYNEQFF
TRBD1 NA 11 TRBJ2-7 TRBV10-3 TGTGCCATTGGACAGGGGGGAGAGCAGTACTTC CAIGQGGEQYF
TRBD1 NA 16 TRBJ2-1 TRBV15 TGTGCCACCAGTCGTCTGGGACAGGGGTCGTACAATGAGCAGTTCTTC CATSRLGQGSYNEQFF
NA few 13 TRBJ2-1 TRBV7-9 TGTGCCAGCACCCACAGAGTTGGTGGTGAGCAGTTCTTC CASTHRVGGEQFF
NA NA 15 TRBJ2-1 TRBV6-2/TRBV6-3 TGTGCCAGCAGTACAATTAGCGTCGCCTACAATGAGCAGTTCTTC CASSTISVAYNEQFF
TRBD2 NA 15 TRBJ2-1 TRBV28 TGTGCCAGCAGTTCCGCCGGGACTAGCTACAATGAGCAGTTCTTC CASSSAGTSYNEQFF
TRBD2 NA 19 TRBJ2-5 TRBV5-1 TGCGCCAGCAGCTTGGACCCACACGGACTAGCGGGAGGGGTAGAGACCCAGTACTTC CASSLDPHGLAGGVETQYF
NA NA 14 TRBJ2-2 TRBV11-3 TGTGCCAGCAGCTTAGATCGTAACACCGGGGAGCTGTTTTTT CASSLDRNTGELFF
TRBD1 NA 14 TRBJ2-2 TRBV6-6 TGTGCCTCCCGGACAGGGCCGAACACCGGGGAGCTGTTTTTT CASRTGPNTGELFF
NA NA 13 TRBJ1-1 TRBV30 TGTGCCTGGAGTCACGACGGGATCTTTGGGGCTTTCTTT CAWSHDGIFGAFF